The T cell receptor beta chain described here comes from a study of PD-1 blockade in classical Hodgkin lymphoma (TCRdb year 2020). For the wider study: Nivolumab dosing was 3 mg/kg intravenously every 2 weeks, continuing until either disease progression or unacceptable toxicity. The study used TCR beta sequencing and CyTOF to define a peripheral blood immune signature of response to PD-1 blockade in classical Hodgkin lymphoma. Broader findings and caveats from the paper: By C4D1, a significant rise was seen in CD4+ TCR diversity but not in CD8+ TCR diversity (p=0.0027 vs p=0.16), and the rise was most apparent among complete responders (p=0.02). Only a single clinical trial cohort was studied, and what caused the repertoire differences, possibly disease activity or prior therapy, remained undefined. Patients starting nivolumab less than 1 year after ASCT had lower diversity and were excluded from later analyses to avoid confounding by immune reconstitution. Baseline TCR diversity was reported as lower in newly diagnosed patients than in healthy donors, and lower still in relapsed/refractory patients. Trial patients with a complete response had baseline diversity similar to that of newly diagnosed patients, while partial responders and progressors had significantly lower diversity.

The time point label on this specimen signifies: cycle 4 day 1 (C4D1), after less than seven weeks of nivolumab. Every trial patient had relapsed after autologous stem cell transplantation, and cohorts A, B and C differed in prior brentuximab vedotin exposure. The trial cohort included 55 to 60 patients with relapsed/refractory classical Hodgkin lymphoma, and each patient had a best overall response of complete response, partial response or progressive disease. Single-agent nivolumab was administered to trial patients in the multi-cohort phase II CheckMate 205 trial. An independent review committee assessed best overall response using the 2007 International Working Group response criteria. Trial PBMCs were obtained immediately prior to nivolumab initiation (C1D1) and on therapy at cycle 2 day 1 and cycle 4 day 1. Peripheral blood was collected in 8 mL Vacutainer Cell Preparation Tubes, from which PBMCs were isolated by centrifugation and then cryopreserved.

The Qiagen DNeasy kit was used to extract genomic DNA both from unsorted PBMCs and from the negatively selected CD4+ and CD8+ fractions. Using primers that anneal to V and J segments, immunoSEQ multiplex PCR amplified the TCR beta CDR3 regions. Amplification bias was minimized using a synthetic immune receptor repertoire, and residual bias was removed computationally after sequencing. Per the source publication's procedure: Repertoire diversity was quantified as the Shannon entropy index using custom Python scripts. Unsorted, CD4+ and CD8+ repertoires were examined separately, except in combined analyses, for which CD4+ and CD8+ sequences were merged in silico. A clone was considered expanded if an increase in frequency of at least 2-fold after treatment relative to C1D1 was found, and a pseudocount of 0.5 was applied to clones undetected at baseline. Singleton clones were defined as clones with 0 or 1 copy at C1D1, and non-singleton clones were defined as clones with 2 or more copies. Clones expanded in unsorted samples were assigned a CD4+, CD8+ or unknown annotation through matching of protein sequences in sorted samples from the same patient. Wilcoxon tests on paired samples were used to test changes in diversity from C1D1 to C4D1. TCRdb obtained this table from immuneACCESS and retained in-frame rearrangements with V and J assigned. These tables miss some clones; where compared with another copy, unresolved V genes account for less than half of the shortfall, and the remainder is unexplained. The V and J calls and clone size come from that table; D and trimming were worked out from the DNA. Counted in this sample were 5,500 to 7,000 clones; 80% to 90% of them appeared once. The ten largest clones represent roughly 40% of the sample.

The germline V gene (reference sequence) provides CDR1 MNHEY and CDR2 SMNVEV. The V end gives up 6 bases and the J end 10 bases, leaving 12 bases in the junction not matched to a gene. The CDR3 starts with the cysteine, ends with the phenylalanine, and has 14 residues. CDR3 DNA only is kept here, 42 bases in frame from base 1. This clone was recorded once. Which antigen it targets is not known. No base quality information exists; no much larger clone differs at one position. The TCR sequence derives from a human donor with classical Hodgkin lymphoma. The source was peripheral blood mononuclear cells (PBMCs), collected before the fourth cycle of nivolumab. The sequence links TRBV27 to TRBJ1-5; TRBD1 agrees with 7 junctional bases. The nucleotide sequence is given as TGTGCCAGCAGCCCTGACAGGGTAGTCGGTCCCCAGCATTTT. It codes for CASSPDRVVGPQHF.